This T cell receptor beta chain stems from a study of neurological immune-mediated disorders. Study conclusions and caveats: No CDR3 amino acid sequences were shared by expanded clones across subjects, suggesting private repertoires in all groups. It was HTLV-1-associated myelopathy that showed the most TCR clonal expansion, while multiple sclerosis showed the least, falling below healthy controls.

The sorted libraries were prepared using approximately 900,000 CD4+ or CD8+ T cells that had themselves been sorted. cDNA was made by 5'RACE with 10-nucleotide random UMIs. From the 5' RACE reads, TCRdb called clonotypes with MiXCR, one entry per CDR3 protein. The sample shows about 30,000 distinct CDR3 sequences, 5.5% to 6% of them seen only once. V was shortened by 2 bases and J by 2 bases, with 10 bases between the two germline ends. Germline lookup yields CDR1 SGHRS and CDR2 YFSETQ. The CDR3 sequence is 14 residues long. Judged by abundance, this clonotype is medium-sized. Its specificity is not known.

The clonotype originates from a woman between 50 and 59 years old in good health. The chain recombines TRBV5-1 with TRBJ1-1; D gene uncertain. Sequencing was performed on CD4+ T cells from blood. The CDR3, as DNA: TGCGCCAGCAGCTTATTTGAGAGAAACACTGAAGCTTTCTTT. It encodes CASSLFERNTEAFF. Based on the CDR3 plus reference TRBV5-1 and TRBJ1-1, the full variable domain is KAGVTQTPRYLIKTRGQQVTLSCSPISGHRSVSWYQQTPGQGLQFLFEYFSETQRNKGNFPGRFSGRQFSNSRSEMNVSTLELGDSALYLCASSLFERNTEAFFGQGTRLTVV.